What follows are 20 T cell receptor beta chains derived from one specimen sequenced in a study of OX40 agonist ivuxolimab in advanced cancers. The protocol was immunoSEQ multiplex PCR, while the TCRdb copy is restricted to in-frame clones and leaves out a portion. This sample has approximately 30,000 clones, with roughly 89% found just once. This sample comprised CD4+ or CD8+ T cells sorted from blood, obtained in a trial of the OX40 agonist ivuxolimab. The receptors shown here come from an adult with an advanced solid tumor such as melanoma, head and neck, liver or kidney cancer.

This chain joins TRBV6-6 and TRBJ1-4, with 10 bases lining up with TRBD1. Trimming removed 5 bases from V and 6 bases from J; junction bases left unmatched: 3. Germline CDR1 is MNHNY and CDR2 is SVGAGI (reference sequence). CDR3 size: 14 residues. The CDR3 loop is CASSRQGAYEKLFF. The CDR3 DNA reads TGTGCCAGCAGTCGACAGGGGGCGTATGAAAAACTGTTTTTT.

The chain carries TRBV28 and TRBJ2-6; D is unclear. Germline loops: CDR1 MDHEN, CDR2 SYDVKM. Trimming pared 2 bases from V and 3 bases from J, leaving 2 bases between. This CDR3 is 13 amino acids long. As DNA, the CDR3 is TGTGCCAGCAGTTTACTTGGGGCCAACGTCCTGACTTTC. It encodes CASSLLGANVLTF.

The chain is built from TRBV6-1 and TRBJ2-5, with unresolved D. Trimming took off 3 bases at V and 13 bases at J, with 12 bases between the two ends. Germline values: CDR1 MNHNS, CDR2 SASEGT. This CDR3 contains 11 residues. CDR3 nucleotides: TGTGCCAGCAGTGAGGTACGGGCATGGTACTTC. Encoded protein: CASSEVRAWYF.

In its sample, this clone was seen once. The CDR3 DNA follows: TGCGCCAGCAGCCAAGATGAGGGCATGAACACTGAAGCTTTCTTT. Translated, it gives CASSQDEGMNTEAFF. The chain has TRBV4-1 and TRBJ1-1, with D uncertain. The CDR3 length is 15 residues. Trimming stripped 0 bases from V and 0 bases from J, with 8 bases between. Germline V gives CDR1 MGHRA, CDR2 YSYEKL.

This chain uses TRBV4-1 with TRBJ2-1, with 9 bases matching TRBD2. Germline loops: CDR1 MGHRA, CDR2 YSYEKL. The J segment lost 9 bases and the V segment lost 2 bases, leaving 8 bases of the junction unmatched. The CDR3 contains 15 residues. CDR3 nucleotide sequence: TGCGCCAGCAGCCAACCTACCCGCGGGAGGGGTGAGCAGTTCTTC. It codes for CASSQPTRGRGEQFF.

V and J are TRBV7-3 and TRBJ2-1; TRBD2 is a possible D gene (5 bases). The CDR3 spans 15 residues. Per the germline V gene, CDR1 is SGHTA and CDR2 is FQGTGA. V gave up 3 bases and J gave up 4 bases, with 13 bases separating them. The CDR3 loop reads CASSFSVEGYNEQFF. The DNA of the CDR3 is TGTGCCAGCAGCTTCTCCGTAGAGGGTTACAATGAGCAGTTCTTC.

The chain has TRBV5-5 and TRBJ1-5, with D perhaps TRBD1 (6 bases). The germline V gene has CDR1 SGHKS and CDR2 YYEKEE (reference sequence). CDR3 length: 15 amino acids. Trimming stripped 0 bases from V and 7 bases from J, with 14 bases between. The CDR3 bases are TGTGCCAGCAGCTTGGCCTGGGGGGCGCGACAGCCCCAGCATTTT. Amino acids: CASSLAWGARQPQHF.

CDR3 DNA sequence: TGTGCCAGCAGCTTAACTTCGGGACAGGGTAATGAGCAGTTCTTC. Amino acids: CASSLTSGQGNEQFF. J is TRBJ2-1 and V is TRBV7-2; 9 bases map to TRBD1. The germline gives CDR1 SGHTA, CDR2 FQGNSA. This CDR3 is built from 15 residues. The trim removed 2 bases at V and 7 bases at J, leaving 6 bases unmatched.

This clone was seen a single time. This rearrangement joins TRBV4-2 to TRBJ2-1; D possibly corresponds to TRBD1 (7 bases). This CDR3 is 15 amino acids long. Trimming stripped 1 base from V and 5 bases from J, with 12 bases between. The germline gives CDR1 LGHNA, CDR2 YNFKEQ. CDR3 bases: TGTGCCAGCAGCCAAGGCGGGACAGCCGACAATGAGCAGTTCTTC. This gives the protein CASSQGGTADNEQFF.

This sequence joins TRBV14 and TRBJ2-5; D remains unclear. The germline CDR1 and CDR2 sequences are SGHDN and FVKESK. The CDR3 has 17 amino acids. V lost 0 bases and J 2 bases, leaving 16 bases between the germline ends. Written as DNA, the CDR3 is TGTGCCAGCAGCCAAGATCCCAAGGGCCTTCGACAAGAGACCCAGTACTTC. Translating gives CASSQDPKGLRQETQYF.

This clone has only a few counts. The rearrangement uses TRBV27 and TRBJ2-7, with D possibly being TRBD1 or TRBD2 (5 bases each). The germline V and J ends were trimmed by 4 bases and 2 bases, with 15 bases remaining between them. Germline loops: CDR1 MNHEY, CDR2 SMNVEV (reference sequence). This CDR3 region has 15 residues. CDR3 coding DNA: TGTGCCAGCAGTTACGACTCGGGGACCCCCTACGAGCAGTACTTC. This gives the protein CASSYDSGTPYEQYF.

The J gene is TRBJ2-5, the V gene TRBV4-3, with TRBD2 matching over 13 bases. J gave up 5 bases and V 4 bases, and 4 bases lay outside the gene matches. The germline V gene encodes CDR1 LGHNA and CDR2 YSLEER. The CDR3 has 15 residues. The CDR3 here is CASSLGLAGVETQYF. The CDR3 DNA sequence: TGCGCCAGCAGCCTAGGACTAGCGGGAGTGGAGACCCAGTACTTC.

DNA for the CDR3: TGTGCCAGCAGTTTAACCCCCCCCCGGCCCCAGCATTTT. Residues: CASSLTPPRPQHF. The V call is TRBV28, the J call TRBJ1-5; no firm D call. Trimming took off 2 bases at V and 9 bases at J, with 11 bases between the two ends. The CDR3 contains 13 residues. Germline V gene sequence: CDR1 MDHEN, CDR2 SYDVKM. Full variable domain (remainder filled in from reference TRBV28 and TRBJ1-5): DVKVTQSSRYLVKRTGEKVFLECVQDMDHENMFWYRQDPGLGLRLIYFSYDVKMKEKGDIPEGYSVSREKKERFSLILESASTNQTSMYLCASSLTPPRPQHFGDGTRLSIL.

The chain couples TRBV7-6 to TRBJ2-3; D gene uncertain. This CDR3 comprises 12 residues. The V gene lost 0 bases and the J gene lost 11 bases, with 9 bases spanning the gap. From germline, CDR1 is SGHVS and CDR2 FNYEAQ. In DNA, the CDR3 is TGTGCCAGCAGCTTAGCTTATTCCCAGCAGTATTTT. The encoded protein is CASSLAYSQQYF.

This chain connects TRBV30 to TRBJ1-2; 8 positions agree with TRBD1. CDR3 length equals 14 residues. In germline, CDR1 is GTSNPN, CDR2 SVGIG (reference sequence). Trimming cost V 4 bases and J 3 bases; bases outside gene matches: 7. This chain's CDR3 is CAWTRTGSHYGYTF. CDR3 nucleotides: TGTGCCTGGACCCGGACAGGGAGTCACTATGGCTACACCTTC.

The genes are TRBV10-3 and TRBJ2-5, with a tentative D call TRBD1 (5 bases). This CDR3 contains 14 residues. Deletions cut 11 bases from V and 5 bases from J, with 21 bases between. Germline V gene data show CDR1 as ENHRY and CDR2 as SYGVKD. The CDR3 region has the DNA TGTGCCTCCAGGGCAGACACCTCAGGGGAGACCCAGTACTTC. Amino acid sequence: CASRADTSGETQYF.

This sequence joins TRBV5-4 and TRBJ2-1; possible D gene TRBD1, 6 bases. CDR3 size: 14 residues. The V end was cut by 2 bases, the J end by 3 bases, with 9 bases between. CDR1 is SGHNT and CDR2 is YYREEE in the germline V gene (reference sequence). CDR3 coding DNA: TGTGCCAGCAGCTTAGGACAGATCTACAATGAGCAGTTCTTC. Protein product: CASSLGQIYNEQFF.

V usage is TRBV11-2 and J usage is TRBJ1-5; TRBD1 agrees at 7 bases. Per germline, CDR1 SGHAT and CDR2 FQNNGV. J was trimmed by 7 bases and V by 4 bases; bases with no gene match: 16. This CDR3 has 17 residues. The CDR3 region is CASSSLSRGRFRQPQHF. DNA for the CDR3: TGTGCCAGCAGCTCCCTATCAAGGGGGCGGTTCCGCCAGCCCCAGCATTTT.

CDR3 loop: CASSNPARAYEQYF. For the CDR3, the DNA is TGTGCCAGTAGTAACCCCGCCAGGGCCTACGAGCAGTACTTC. The rearrangement uses TRBV19 and TRBJ2-7; tentatively, D is TRBD1 (5 bases). Trimming took 4 bases from V and 2 from J, leaving 12 bases between them. This CDR3 is built from 14 residues. Germline V gene sequence: CDR1 LNHDA, CDR2 SQIVND (reference sequence).

The chain uses TRBV27 and TRBJ1-2; 10 bases fit TRBD1. This CDR3 region has 14 residues. Unmatched junction bases numbered 4, after V lost 5 bases and J lost 4 bases. Germline V lookup: CDR1 MNHEY, CDR2 SMNVEV (reference sequence). CDR3 protein: CASSPGQGSYGYTF. CDR3 nucleotides: TGTGCCAGCAGTCCGGGACAGGGGTCCTATGGCTACACCTTC.